This is a list of T cell receptor beta chains from one sample in a study of blood T cells in healthy people across ages. TCRdb recomputed calls from the 5' RACE reads with MiXCR, one row per CDR3 protein. Of 980,000 or so distinct CDR3 sequences listed, roughly 52% are singletons. The sample comprised blood. These receptors came from a man aged 25-40 years in good health. Each CDR3 is given with its conserved first and last residue. Each record gives: V gene, J gene, clone size, D gene, CDR3 protein, CDR3 DNA. A D gene is named only where the DNA matches it firmly. Only some rows state a clone size, as once, few, many or a class for expanded clones.

V: TRBV6-2/TRBV6-3; J: TRBJ1-1; size: NA; D: TRBD1; CDR3: CATIAPGQGVAEAFF; DNA: TGTGCCACCATTGCCCCGGGACAGGGGGTCGCTGAAGCTTTCTTT
V: TRBV6-2/TRBV6-3; J: TRBJ2-6; size: many; D: NA; CDR3: CASGGTTGANVLTF; DNA: TGTGCCAGCGGAGGGACAACTGGGGCCAACGTCCTGACTTTC
V: TRBV12-3/TRBV12-4; J: TRBJ1-2; size: NA; D: NA; CDR3: CASSFQGQYYGYTF; DNA: TGTGCCAGCAGTTTCCAGGGGCAGTACTATGGCTACACCTTC
V: TRBV24-1; J: TRBJ2-1; size: few; D: TRBD1; CDR3: CATSDRDRLRFF; DNA: TGTGCCACCAGTGACCGGGACAGGTTGAGGTTCTTC
V: TRBV7-3; J: TRBJ1-1; size: few; D: NA; CDR3: CASSLGYGREAFF; DNA: TGTGCCAGCAGCTTAGGGTACGGCAGAGAAGCTTTCTTT
V: TRBV6-2/TRBV6-3; J: TRBJ2-7; size: NA; D: NA; CDR3: CASSYDDEQYF; DNA: TGTGCCAGCAGTTACGACGACGAGCAGTACTTC
V: TRBV28; J: TRBJ2-7; size: few; D: TRBD2; CDR3: CASSLPASGSYEQYF; DNA: TGTGCCAGCAGCCTCCCGGCTAGCGGATCCTACGAGCAGTACTTC
V: TRBV7-9; J: TRBJ2-2; size: many; D: NA; CDR3: CASSLEAPTGELFF; DNA: TGTGCCAGCAGCTTAGAGGCCCCCACCGGGGAGCTGTTTTTT
V: TRBV3-1; J: TRBJ1-2; size: NA; D: TRBD1; CDR3: CASSQGGDRRGYTF; DNA: TGTGCCAGCAGCCAAGGCGGGGACAGACGAGGCTACACCTTC
V: TRBV7-9; J: TRBJ1-1; size: NA; D: NA; CDR3: CASSLAGSPEAFF; DNA: TGTGCCAGCAGCTTAGCTGGGTCCCCTGAAGCTTTCTTT
V: TRBV20-1; J: TRBJ2-5; size: NA; D: TRBD2; CDR3: CSARDPRLAGGPETQYF; DNA: TGCAGTGCTAGAGATCCCAGACTAGCGGGGGGTCCGGAGACCCAGTACTTC
V: TRBV9; J: TRBJ2-7; size: NA; D: NA; CDR3: CASSRTGSDEQYF; DNA: TGTGCCAGCAGCCGGACTGGCTCCGACGAGCAGTACTTC
V: TRBV18; J: TRBJ2-7; size: few; D: NA; CDR3: CASSEHNWAEQYF; DNA: TGTGCCAGCTCGGAGCATAATTGGGCCGAGCAGTACTTC
V: TRBV27; J: TRBJ2-3; size: NA; D: TRBD1; CDR3: CASGYLGQGAADTQYF; DNA: TGTGCCAGCGGGTACCTGGGACAGGGGGCTGCAGATACGCAGTATTTT
V: TRBV7-3; J: TRBJ2-7; size: NA; D: TRBD2; CDR3: CASSLGGGQIPYEQYF; DNA: TGTGCCAGCAGCTTAGGCGGGGGGCAAATTCCGTACGAGCAGTACTTC